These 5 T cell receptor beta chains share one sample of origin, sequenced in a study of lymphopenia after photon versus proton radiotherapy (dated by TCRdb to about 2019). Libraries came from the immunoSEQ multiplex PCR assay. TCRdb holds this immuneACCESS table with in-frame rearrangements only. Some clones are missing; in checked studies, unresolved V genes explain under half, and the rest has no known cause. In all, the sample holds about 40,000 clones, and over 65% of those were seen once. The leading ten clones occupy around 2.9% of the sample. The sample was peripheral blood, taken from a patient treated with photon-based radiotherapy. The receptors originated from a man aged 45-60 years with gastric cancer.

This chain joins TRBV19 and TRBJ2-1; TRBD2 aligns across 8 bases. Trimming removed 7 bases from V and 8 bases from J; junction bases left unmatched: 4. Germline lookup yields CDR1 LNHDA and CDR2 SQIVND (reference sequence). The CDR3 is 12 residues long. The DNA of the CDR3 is TGTGCCAGTAACCAAGCGGGAGATGAGCAGTTCTTC. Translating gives CASNQAGDEQFF.

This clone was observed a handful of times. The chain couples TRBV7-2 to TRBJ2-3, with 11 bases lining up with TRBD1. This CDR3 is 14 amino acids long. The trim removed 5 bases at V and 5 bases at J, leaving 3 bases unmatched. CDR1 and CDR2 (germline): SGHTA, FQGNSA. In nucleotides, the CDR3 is TGTGCCAGCAGCATGGACAGGGGGCTAGATACGCAGTATTTT. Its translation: CASSMDRGLDTQYF.

In nucleotides, the CDR3 is TGTGCCAGCAGCTTATTCGCAGGATATGAAGCTTTCTTT. As protein: CASSLFAGYEAFF. V and J are TRBV7-8 and TRBJ1-1; D is ambiguous. The CDR3 sequence is 13 residues long. V lost 2 bases, J lost 7 bases, and 11 bases lay in between. From germline, CDR1 is SGHVS and CDR2 FQNEAQ.

As DNA, the CDR3 is TGCGCCAGCAGCCCCCGAAGGACGGGAATGGGCTACGAGCAGTACTTC. It is translated as CASSPRRTGMGYEQYF. The gene calls are TRBV4-1 and TRBJ2-7, with a tentative D call TRBD2 (5 bases). The CDR3 has 16 amino acids. The germline V gene has CDR1 MGHRA and CDR2 YSYEKL. Between the trimmed V and J ends, which lost 4 bases and 3 bases, there was a span of 19 bases.

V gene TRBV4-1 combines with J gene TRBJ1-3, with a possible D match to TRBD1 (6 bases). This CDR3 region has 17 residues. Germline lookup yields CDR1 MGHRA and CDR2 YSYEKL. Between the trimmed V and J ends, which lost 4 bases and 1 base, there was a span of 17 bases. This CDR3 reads CASSPAPQGSSGNTIYF. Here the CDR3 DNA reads TGCGCCAGCAGCCCGGCTCCACAGGGCTCGTCTGGAAACACCATATATTTT.